The rows below give T cell receptor beta chains drawn from one sample of a study of blood T cells in healthy people across ages. A single record per CDR3 protein comes from TCRdb applying MiXCR to the 5' RACE reads. The sample records 550,000 to 600,000 distinct CDR3 sequences, 25% to 30% being singletons. Sample: blood. These receptors were obtained from a woman between 65 and 79 years old in good health. The CDR3 runs from the conserved cysteine through the conserved F or W. The D gene is left open where the match is weak. The listing skips clone size in some rows; elsewhere it reads once, few, many or a size class.

>NA|NA|TRBV9
CASSVGWGAHEQFF
>NA|TRBD1|TRBV7-2
CASSLRDRAGELFF
>NA|NA|TRBV6-2/TRBV6-3
CASSTPREGLPNEKLFF
>NA|NA|TRBV7-2
CASSLQGRSRSYTF
>NA|TRBD1|TRBV6-6
CAALSGTGTWSPLHF
>NA|TRBD2|TRBV7-9
CASSQTSGRSHEQFF
>NA|NA|TRBV5-1
CASSMGGTEAFF
>few|TRBD2|TRBV20-1
CSAVRLAGGAQETQYF
>NA|NA|TRBV12-3/TRBV12-4
CASSLEGVYQPQHF
>few|TRBD1|TRBV20-1
CSAWDRGTGELFF
>few|NA|TRBV7-9
CASSTTREISRRQYF
>NA|NA|TRBV29-1
CSVALATDTQYF
>NA|NA|TRBV3-1
CASSQGRVSGELFF
>few|NA|TRBV7-2
CASSPGEGRPYGYTF
>NA|NA|TRBV3-1
CASSQGAPGELFF
>NA|NA|TRBV7-2
CASSSQGMGTEAFF
>NA|NA|TRBV29-1
CSVGENNEQFF
>few|NA|TRBV27
CASSLQGGSLYEQYF
>few|TRBD2|TRBV5-1
CASSWGLAGSYNEQFF
>NA|TRBD1|TRBV3-1
CASSSTQGSYGYTF
>few|NA|TRBV12-3/TRBV12-4
CASSRGATTNEKLFF
>once|NA|TRBV20-1
CSVADQNNYGYTF
>NA|TRBD1|TRBV28
CASSFSGQGEQYF
>NA|NA|TRBV4-3
CASSQVRDQYGYTF
>few|NA|TRBV9
CASSVEPGSDYGYTF
>NA|NA|TRBV6-1
CASSGGGYSNQPQHF
>NA|NA|TRBV5-1
CASNLGGSYTEAFF
>NA|TRBD2|TRBV4-1
CASSPTYADDYGREQYF
>few|NA|TRBV3-1
CASSLTPPNSPLHF
>few|NA|TRBV5-1
CASRYDPASLNTEAFF
>few|TRBD1|TRBV7-2
CASSLGSGTVDTDTQYF
>NA|NA|TRBV5-1
CASSLAGGGDYNEQFF
>few|NA|TRBV5-1
CASTLGPGETQYF
>NA|TRBD1|TRBV5-1
CASSLVVTGLSYEQYF
>NA|NA|TRBV29-1
CSVTGTNQETQYF
>NA|NA|TRBV28
CAHRGTHEKLFF
>NA|TRBD2|TRBV7-2
CASSRAGGPYEQYF
>few|NA|TRBV9
CASSVDGKVYGYTF
>NA|TRBD1|TRBV7-3
CASSSTGSNGETQYF
>NA|TRBD2|TRBV7-6
CASSRGTSGAEQFF
>many|NA|TRBV3-1
CASSHAGERGNYGYTF
>few|NA|TRBV12-3/TRBV12-4
CASNQGNSKGSPLHF
>NA|TRBD1|TRBV7-8
CASSRITSGQPNEKLFF
>NA|NA|TRBV7-2
CASSSGGRSQETQYF
>NA|NA|TRBV3-1
CASSLQGGNEQYF
>NA|NA|TRBV7-9
CASSADTHNEQFF
>NA|TRBD2|TRBV15
CATSREKLAGVGETQYF
>few|NA|TRBV20-1
CSATDLGIGPETQYF
>few|TRBD2|TRBV20-1
CSASPASGAKYTQYF
>NA|NA|TRBV7-2
CASSEQVANEKLFF